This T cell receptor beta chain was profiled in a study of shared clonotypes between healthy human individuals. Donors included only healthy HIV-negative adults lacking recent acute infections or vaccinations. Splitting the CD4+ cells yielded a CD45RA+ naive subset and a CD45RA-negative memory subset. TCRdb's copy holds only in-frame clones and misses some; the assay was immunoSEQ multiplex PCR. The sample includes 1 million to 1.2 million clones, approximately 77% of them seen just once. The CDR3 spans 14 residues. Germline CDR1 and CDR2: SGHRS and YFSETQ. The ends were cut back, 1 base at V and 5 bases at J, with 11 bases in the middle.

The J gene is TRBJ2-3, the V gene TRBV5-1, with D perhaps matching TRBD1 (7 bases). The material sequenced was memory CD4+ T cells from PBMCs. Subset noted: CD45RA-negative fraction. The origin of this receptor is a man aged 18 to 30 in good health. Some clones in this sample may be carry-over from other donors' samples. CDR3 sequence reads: CASSLSRGEDTQYF. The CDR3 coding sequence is TGCGCCAGCAGCTTGTCCAGGGGGGAAGATACGCAGTATTTT.